These T cell receptor beta chains were read from a single sample in a study of blood T cells in healthy people across ages. From the 5' RACE reads, TCRdb called clonotypes with MiXCR, one entry per CDR3 protein. The data contain 1.5 million to 1.9 million distinct CDR3 sequences, less than 45% of them singletons. Sequenced: blood. The receptor source for this set is a young woman in good health. CDR3s include the opening cysteine and the closing phenylalanine or tryptophan. The D gene is left open where the match is weak. Some rows mark clone size as missing; the rest say once, few, many or name a class of expanded clone.

>TRBV21-1|NA|TRBJ1-2|NA
TGTGCCAGCAGCAAAGTGCTTATAGGTCCGTTTAACTATGGCTACACCTTC
CASSKVLIGPFNYGYTF
>TRBV29-1|few|TRBJ1-1|NA
TGCAGCGTTTTGCGGCCGTTGAACACTGAAGCTTTCTTT
CSVLRPLNTEAFF
>TRBV12-3/TRBV12-4|few|TRBJ1-6|NA
TGTGCCAGCAGAACCGGTGGCAGGGTTAATTCACCCCTCCACTTT
CASRTGGRVNSPLHF
>TRBV6-5|NA|TRBJ2-7|NA
TGTGCCAGCAGACCCGGGTCCCCTAGGGAGCAGTACTTC
CASRPGSPREQYF
>TRBV2|NA|TRBJ2-7|NA
TGTGCCAGCAGTGAATACAGCTACAATGAGCAGTACTTC
CASSEYSYNEQYF
>TRBV5-1|NA|TRBJ2-3|NA
TGCGCCAGCATGACGACTTCTAGCACAGATACGCAGTATTTT
CASMTTSSTDTQYF
>TRBV6-6|few|TRBJ2-3|TRBD2
TGTGCCAGCAGTTCCGTAGCGGGAATCTTCACAGATACGCAGTATTTT
CASSSVAGIFTDTQYF
>TRBV5-1|many|TRBJ2-5|TRBD1
TGCGCCAGCAGCGTGGGACAGGGTGAAGAGACCCAGTACTTC
CASSVGQGEETQYF
>TRBV7-2|few|TRBJ2-7|NA
TGTGCCAGCAGCTTAAGAGTCTCGAGCTCCTACGAGCAGTACTTC
CASSLRVSSSYEQYF
>TRBV12-3/TRBV12-4|NA|TRBJ1-5|NA
TGTGCCAGCACCACAGTTCCGGCACAGCCCCAGCATTTT
CASTTVPAQPQHF
>TRBV20-1|few|TRBJ1-6|NA
TGCAGTGCCAAGGTAGCACAGGGAGGCTCACCCCTCCACTTT
CSAKVAQGGSPLHF
>TRBV13|NA|TRBJ1-2|NA
TGTGCCAGCAGCTTTCCGCAGGAGAACTATGGCTACACCTTC
CASSFPQENYGYTF
>TRBV28|NA|TRBJ1-2|NA
TGTGCCAGCAGTACAGGGTACGATGGCTACACCTTC
CASSTGYDGYTF
>TRBV29-1|NA|TRBJ2-7|NA
TGCAGCGTTGATGGCCAGCCCAGCTCCTACAATGAGCAGTACTTC
CSVDGQPSSYNEQYF
>TRBV18|NA|TRBJ2-5|TRBD2
TGTGCCAGCTCACCACCCAGCGGGGTTGACGAGACCCAGTACTTC
CASSPPSGVDETQYF
>TRBV2|few|TRBJ2-1|NA
TGTGCCAGCGCATCGAGGGAGCTTTACAATGAGCAGTTCTTC
CASASRELYNEQFF
>TRBV5-1|NA|TRBJ2-7|NA
TGCGCCAGCAGCTCGATCGGCGGCTACGAGCAGTACTTC
CASSSIGGYEQYF
>TRBV20-1|NA|TRBJ2-1|TRBD1
TGCAGTGCTCAGATCAGGGGGAATGAGCAGTTCTTC
CSAQIRGNEQFF
>TRBV30|few|TRBJ2-1|NA
TGTGCCTGGGGGGTTCTGTCTAAAAATGAGCAGTTCTTC
CAWGVLSKNEQFF
>TRBV6-2/TRBV6-3|NA|TRBJ2-1|TRBD2
TGTGCCAGCAGCCCCGTGACTAGCCCTTCCTACAATGAGCAGTTCTTC
CASSPVTSPSYNEQFF
>TRBV11-1|NA|TRBJ2-3|NA
TGTGCCAGCAGCCGTCTCATGGGCACAGATACGCAGTATTTT
CASSRLMGTDTQYF
>TRBV29-1|few|TRBJ2-5|NA
TGCAGCGTCCCGGGGACTGACCAAGAGACCCAGTACTTC
CSVPGTDQETQYF
>TRBV20-1|once|TRBJ2-7|NA
TGCAGTGCTAGAGTTGGGAGCTCCTACAATGAGCAGTACTTC
CSARVGSSYNEQYF
>TRBV12-3/TRBV12-4|few|TRBJ1-2|NA
TGTGCCAGCACTGAAGTGGGTGACTATGGCTACACCTTC
CASTEVGDYGYTF